This T cell receptor beta chain was captured in a study of T cells after yellow fever vaccination. TCRdb called the 5' RACE reads again in MiXCR, with one record for every CDR3 protein. Of hundreds of thousands of distinct CDR3 sequences detected, under 15% appear once; the ten largest clones hold 3.2%. There are 11 residues in the CDR3. The germline V and J ends were trimmed by 5 bases and 2 bases, with 3 bases remaining between them. Germline V gene data show CDR1 as SGHTA and CDR2 as FQGNSA. This clonotype was recorded many times. This TCR derives from a man aged 18-30 years who received the YFV17D yellow fever vaccine. This chain connects TRBV7-2 to TRBJ2-5; no clear D. The specimen comprised CD4+ T cells sorted from PBMCs, sampled 15 days after the yellow fever booster vaccination. CDR3 region: CASSEQETQYF. CDR3 nucleotides: TGTGCCAGCAGCGAACAAGAGACCCAGTACTTC. Complete variable domain (other parts from reference TRBV7-2 and TRBJ2-5): GAGVSQSPSNKVTEKGKDVELRCDPISGHTALYWYRQSLGQGLEFLIYFQGNSAPDKSGLPSDRFSAERTGGSVSTLTIQRTQQEDSAVYLCASSEQETQYFGPGTRLLVL.